A selection of T cell receptor beta chains follows, all from one sample in a study of T cell responses to AZD1222 COVID-19 vaccine. The data were produced by immunoSEQ multiplex PCR, yet TCRdb's version contains in-frame clones alone and is incomplete. The table lists 150,000 to 160,000 clones, 90% of them singletons. The sequencing used peripheral blood, collected 28 days after the second AZD1222 dose. The receptor set was obtained from an adult who received the AZD1222 COVID-19 vaccine. CDR3s include the opening cysteine and the closing phenylalanine or tryptophan. Each record gives: clone size, V gene, D gene, J gene, CDR3 length, CDR3 protein, CDR3 DNA. A D gene is named only where the DNA matches it firmly. Clone size is stated in some rows and not others, as once, few, many or a class when expanded.

.	TRBV7-9	TRBD2	TRBJ2-3	15	CASSPFGGRTDTQYF	TGTGCCAGCAGCCCTTTCGGGGGGAGGACAGATACGCAGTATTTT
.	TRBV6-5	.	TRBJ1-2	15	CASSYSTGRNYGYTF	TGTGCCAGCAGTTACTCGACTGGCAGGAACTATGGCTACACCTTC
once	TRBV5-4	.	TRBJ1-1	14	CASSFSGGKTEAFF	TGTGCCAGCAGCTTTTCGGGGGGAAAAACTGAAGCTTTCTTT
.	TRBV7-2	TRBD1	TRBJ2-1	15	CASSLDRGRNNEQFF	TGTGCCAGCAGCTTGGACAGGGGGCGTAACAATGAGCAGTTCTTC
.	TRBV5-1	.	TRBJ2-1	14	CASSAAQGINEQFF	TGCGCCAGCAGCGCAGCCCAGGGAATCAATGAGCAGTTCTTC
.	TRBV6-5	.	TRBJ2-3	15	CASSYSISGTDTQYF	TGTGCCAGCAGTTACTCGATTTCTGGAACAGATACGCAGTATTTT
.	TRBV2	TRBD2	TRBJ2-1	16	CASSYVIAGGRTEQFF	TGTGCCAGCAGCTACGTAATAGCGGGGGGGCGTACTGAGCAGTTCTTC
.	TRBV6-6	.	TRBJ1-6	14	CASSYTGAGSPLHF	TGTGCCAGCAGTTACACGGGGGCCGGGTCACCCCTCCACTTT
.	TRBV15	TRBD1	TRBJ1-5	16	CATSKRWQGDNQPQHF	TGTGCCACCAGTAAGAGGTGGCAGGGGGACAATCAGCCCCAGCATTTT
.	TRBV19	.	TRBJ1-5	15	CASSMKQVVGQPQHF	TGTGCCAGTAGTATGAAGCAGGTAGTTGGACAGCCCCAGCATTTT
.	TRBV7-9	.	TRBJ1-2	12	CASSLDRTGYTF	TGTGCCAGCAGCCTAGACAGAACTGGCTACACCTTC
.	TRBV6-5	.	TRBJ1-2	15	CASSSPDSSNYGYTF	TGTGCCAGCAGTTCCCCGGACAGTTCAAACTATGGCTACACCTTC
.	TRBV4-2	.	TRBJ1-5	14	CASSQDKGSQPQHF	TGTGCCAGCAGCCAAGATAAAGGAAGTCAGCCCCAGCATTTT
.	TRBV30	.	TRBJ2-1	13	CAWREGTPNEQFF	TGTGCCTGGAGGGAAGGCACCCCCAATGAGCAGTTCTTC
.	TRBV19	TRBD2	TRBJ2-7	14	CASSIGTSGYEQYF	TGTGCCAGTAGTATTGGGACTAGTGGCTACGAGCAGTACTTC
.	TRBV5-1	.	TRBJ1-3	15	CASSAQQGSGNTIYF	TGCGCCAGCAGCGCCCAACAGGGATCTGGAAACACCATATATTTT
.	TRBV15	.	TRBJ1-1	14	CATSRGDRYAEAFF	TGTGCCACCAGCAGAGGGGATAGATATGCTGAAGCTTTCTTT
.	TRBV6-1	.	TRBJ2-3	14	CASDLGASTDTQYF	TGTGCCAGCGACCTAGGAGCTAGCACAGATACGCAGTATTTT
.	TRBV18	TRBD1	TRBJ1-1	15	CASSRQGQVGTEAFF	TGTGCCAGCTCACGACAGGGACAGGTGGGAACTGAAGCTTTCTTT
.	TRBV5-1	.	TRBJ1-1	20	CASSLDGTQRSFRPNTEAFF	TGCGCCAGCAGCTTGGACGGGACACAACGCAGTTTTCGCCCTAACACTGAAGCTTTCTTT
few	TRBV6-2/TRBV6-3	.	TRBJ1-2	14	CASSHLEGNYGYTF	TGTGCCAGCAGTCATCTTGAGGGGAACTATGGCTACACCTTC
once	TRBV13	.	TRBJ1-1	14	CASSQGRMNTEAFF	TGTGCCAGCAGCCAAGGACGCATGAACACTGAAGCTTTCTTT
.	TRBV20-1	.	TRBJ2-7	10	CSVSNYEQYF	TGCAGTGTTTCCAACTACGAGCAGTACTTC
.	TRBV30	.	TRBJ1-1	15	CAWSAHRATNTEAFF	TGTGCCTGGAGTGCCCACAGGGCAACGAACACTGAAGCTTTCTTT
once	TRBV3-1/TRBV3-2	.	TRBJ1-5	13	CASSQDRGGPQHF	TGTGCCAGCAGCCAAGATCGGGGGGGGCCCCAGCATTTT
once	TRBV24-1	.	TRBJ1-3	16	CAKTGQGAEGGNTIYF	TGTGCCAAGACTGGCCAGGGTGCTGAGGGTGGAAACACCATATATTTT
.	TRBV10-3	.	TRBJ2-1	20	CAISDPNKGGGRQSYNEQFF	TGTGCCATCAGCGATCCCAATAAAGGGGGGGGGAGACAGTCCTACAATGAGCAGTTCTTC
.	TRBV15	.	TRBJ1-2	15	CATSRVVGTTRGYTF	TGTGCCACCAGCAGAGTAGTCGGGACGACGCGCGGCTACACCTTC
few	TRBV5-8	.	TRBJ1-1	11	CASSFATEAFF	TGTGCCAGCAGCTTCGCAACTGAAGCTTTCTTT
.	TRBV5-4	.	TRBJ1-1	17	CASSLIRLSDENTEAFF	TGTGCCAGCAGCTTGATCAGACTCTCGGACGAGAACACTGAAGCTTTCTTT
.	TRBV28	TRBD2	TRBJ2-1	16	CASSSPGLEEYCEQFF	TGTGCCAGCAGTTCACCGGGACTAGAAGAGTATTGCGAGCAGTTCTTC
.	TRBV18	.	TRBJ1-3	15	CASSPYGSSGNTIYF	TGTGCCAGCTCACCGTATGGCAGCTCTGGAAACACCATATATTTT